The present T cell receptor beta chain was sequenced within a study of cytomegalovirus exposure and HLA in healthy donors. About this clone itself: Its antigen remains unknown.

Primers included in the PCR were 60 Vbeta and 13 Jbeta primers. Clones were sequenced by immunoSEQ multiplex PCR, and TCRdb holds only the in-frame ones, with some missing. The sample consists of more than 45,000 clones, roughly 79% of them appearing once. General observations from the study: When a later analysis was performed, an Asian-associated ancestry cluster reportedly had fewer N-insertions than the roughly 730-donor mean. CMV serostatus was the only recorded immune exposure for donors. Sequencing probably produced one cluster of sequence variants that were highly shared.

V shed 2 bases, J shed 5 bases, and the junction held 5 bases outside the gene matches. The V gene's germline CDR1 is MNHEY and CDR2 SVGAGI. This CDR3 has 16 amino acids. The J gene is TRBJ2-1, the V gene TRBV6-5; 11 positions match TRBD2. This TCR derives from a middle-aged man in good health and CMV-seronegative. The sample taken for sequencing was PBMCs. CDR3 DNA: TGTGCCAGCAGTTACCTCACTAGCGGGGGAAACAATGAGCAGTTCTTC. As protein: CASSYLTSGGNNEQFF.